This T cell receptor beta chain was identified in a study of identical twins listed by TCRdb under 2016. Regarding the research as a whole: TCR alpha and beta repertoires from monozygotic twins, unrelated adults of various ages and cord blood were deep-sequenced to test whether fetal clonotypes persist. Replicate twin experiments were performed at different times using different library preparation protocols to rule out contamination. Results the study describes overall, beyond this receptor: Out-of-frame TCR alpha sharing in monozygotic twins was systematically underestimated by recombination models, whereas sharing between unrelated individuals was in agreement with the recombination models. Excess twin sharing in beta out-of-frame sequences was weaker because fewer shared sequences lowered the signal-to-noise ratio. Abundant cord blood beta clonotypes carried fewer insertions; young adult naive repertoires showed a weaker similar trend, while memory repertoires showed none. Compared with coincidental sharing between unrelated individuals, out-of-frame TCR alpha sequences shared between twins had an excess of sequences with low generation probability. Zero-insertion analyses could be partly confounded by invariant T cells such as MAIT and iNKT, though diverse VJ usage argued against such confounding for most clonotypes. Because the same donors could not be followed over many years, the conclusions relied on cross-sectional statistical analysis.

This clonotype occurred a few times. There is no known antigen for this receptor. No quality values exist for individual bases; no much larger clone is one base distant. Library method: 5' RACE. Sequenced using an Illumina HiSeq 2000. Template switching added a universal primer binding site, and the final cDNA carried a unique molecular identifier that allowed TCR cDNA molecules to be counted accurately. Specific primers in the conserved constant-segment region were used to synthesize first-strand cDNA for TCR alpha and beta chains. Each cDNA library was double barcoded, with a SMART-Mk sample barcode plus Illumina barcodes, to control for contamination. TruSeq adapter sequences, together with Illumina sample barcodes, were added in two successive PCR steps. TCR alpha and beta cDNA libraries were sequenced on the Illumina HiSeq platform with custom primers. The original pipeline was this. MiGEC processed the raw reads to extract unique molecular identifiers, while MiXCR was used to determine the CDR3 positions. For each individual, recombination models were inferred using an EM algorithm with the repgenHMM and IGoR tools. The tcR package in R was used for shared clonotype analysis, with sharing normalized by the product of cloneset sizes. To study raw recombination without the effects of thymic and clonal selection, out-of-frame nonproductive sequences were analyzed. TCRdb trimmed the raw reads at Q25, called clones with MiXCR and kept productive beta chains. Rows merge per CDR3 protein into single entries with the most common DNA and genes. What appears here as the V and J calls and clone size reflects TCRdb's work, not the paper's. This sample gives 700,000 to 950,000 distinct CDR3 sequences in total; roughly an eighth of them show up just once. The ten largest clones represent under 2% of the sample.

Every donor was a healthy Caucasian. Three pairs of female monozygotic twins, all aged roughly 18 to 29 years, made up the twin cohort. Peripheral blood mononuclear cells were used as the source from which RNA for TCR libraries was isolated. Including cysteine and phenylalanine, the CDR3 has 14 amino acids. The read is trimmed to its CDR3 DNA, 42 bases read in frame from base 1. Between the V and J ends, shortened by 4 bases and 4 bases respectively, the junction contains 14 bases. From a lookup of the germline V gene, CDR1 and CDR2 are SQVTM and ANQGSEA. These data are also associated with another study on yellow fever vaccine responses in identical twins. The second paper states: The authors reported that the T cell response to vaccination in identical twins appeared partly convergent and partly personalized. In the study, vaccine-responding T cell clones were precisely tracked in identical twins.

Material for sequencing was PBMCs. Recombination joined TRBV29-1 with TRBJ2-1, and the D gene may be TRBD1, 6 bases matching. This TCR was sampled from a woman aged 18-29 years in good health. The DNA sequence reads TGCAGCGTTGTAGTGGGGGCTGGGTACAATGAGCAGTTCTTC. The translation is CSVVVGAGYNEQFF.